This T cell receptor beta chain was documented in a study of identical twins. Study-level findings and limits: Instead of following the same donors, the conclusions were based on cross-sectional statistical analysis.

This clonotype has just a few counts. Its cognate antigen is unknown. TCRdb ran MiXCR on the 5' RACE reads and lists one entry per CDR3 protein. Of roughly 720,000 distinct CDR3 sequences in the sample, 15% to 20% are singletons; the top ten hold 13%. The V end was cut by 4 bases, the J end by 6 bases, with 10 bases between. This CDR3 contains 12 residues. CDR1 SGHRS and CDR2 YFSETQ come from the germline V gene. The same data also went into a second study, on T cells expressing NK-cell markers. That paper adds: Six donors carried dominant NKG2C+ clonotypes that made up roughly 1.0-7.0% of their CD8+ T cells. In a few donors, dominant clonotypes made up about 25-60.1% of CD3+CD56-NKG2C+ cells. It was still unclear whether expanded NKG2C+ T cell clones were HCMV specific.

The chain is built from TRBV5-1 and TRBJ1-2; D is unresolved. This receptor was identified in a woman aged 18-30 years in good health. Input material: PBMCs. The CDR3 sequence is CASSLKNHGYTF. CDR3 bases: TGCGCCAGCAGCCTGAAGAACCATGGCTACACCTTC.